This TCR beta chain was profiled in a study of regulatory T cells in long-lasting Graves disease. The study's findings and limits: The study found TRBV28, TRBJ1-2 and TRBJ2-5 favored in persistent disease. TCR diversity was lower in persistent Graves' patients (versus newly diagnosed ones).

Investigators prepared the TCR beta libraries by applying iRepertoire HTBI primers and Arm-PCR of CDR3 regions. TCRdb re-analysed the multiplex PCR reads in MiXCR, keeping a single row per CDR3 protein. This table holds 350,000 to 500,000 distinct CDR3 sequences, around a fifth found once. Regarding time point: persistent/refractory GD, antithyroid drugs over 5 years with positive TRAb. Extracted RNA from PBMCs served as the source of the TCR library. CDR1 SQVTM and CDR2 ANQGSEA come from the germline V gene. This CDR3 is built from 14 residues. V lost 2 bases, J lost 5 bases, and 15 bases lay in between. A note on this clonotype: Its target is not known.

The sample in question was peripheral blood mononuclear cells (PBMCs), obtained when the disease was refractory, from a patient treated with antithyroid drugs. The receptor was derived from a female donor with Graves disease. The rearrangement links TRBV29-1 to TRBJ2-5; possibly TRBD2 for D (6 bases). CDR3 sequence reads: CSVELGSGGETQYF. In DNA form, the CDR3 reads TGCAGCGTTGAACTCGGGAGCGGTGGCGAGACCCAGTACTTC.